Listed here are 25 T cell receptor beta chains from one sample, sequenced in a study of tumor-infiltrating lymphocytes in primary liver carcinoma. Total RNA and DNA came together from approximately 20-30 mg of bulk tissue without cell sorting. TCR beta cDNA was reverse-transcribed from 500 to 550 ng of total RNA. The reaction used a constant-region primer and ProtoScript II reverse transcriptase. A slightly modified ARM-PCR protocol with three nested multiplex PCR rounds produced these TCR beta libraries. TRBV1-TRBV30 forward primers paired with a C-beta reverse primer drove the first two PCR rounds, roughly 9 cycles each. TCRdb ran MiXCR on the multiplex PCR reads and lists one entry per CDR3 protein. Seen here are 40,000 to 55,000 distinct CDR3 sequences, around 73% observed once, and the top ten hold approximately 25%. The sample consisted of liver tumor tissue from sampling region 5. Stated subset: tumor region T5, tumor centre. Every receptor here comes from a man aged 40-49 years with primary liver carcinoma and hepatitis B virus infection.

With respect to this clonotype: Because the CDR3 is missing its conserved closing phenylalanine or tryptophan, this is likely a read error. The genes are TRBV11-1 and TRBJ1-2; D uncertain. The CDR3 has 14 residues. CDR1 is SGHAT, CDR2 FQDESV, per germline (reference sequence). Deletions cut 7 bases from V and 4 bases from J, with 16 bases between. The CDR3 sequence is CASNYKGFGYGYTS. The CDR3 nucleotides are TGTGCCAGCAACTACAAGGGATTTGGCTATGGCTACACCTCC.

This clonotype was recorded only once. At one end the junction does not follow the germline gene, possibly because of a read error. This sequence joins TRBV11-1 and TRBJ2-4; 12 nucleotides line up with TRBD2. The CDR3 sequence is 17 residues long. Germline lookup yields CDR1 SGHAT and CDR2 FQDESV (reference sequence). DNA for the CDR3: TGTATCAGCAGCTTTCCCTGGACTAGCGGGACCAAAAACATACAGTACTTC. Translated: CISSFPWTSGTKNIQYF.

CDR3 sequence: CDNSLWGDPHNEQFF. CDR3 DNA sequence: TGTGACAACAGTTTATGGGGGGACCCCCACAATGAGCAGTTCTTC. This chain links TRBV12-3 or TRBV12-4 with TRBJ2-1, with D perhaps TRBD2 (6 bases). The CDR3 covers 15 residues.

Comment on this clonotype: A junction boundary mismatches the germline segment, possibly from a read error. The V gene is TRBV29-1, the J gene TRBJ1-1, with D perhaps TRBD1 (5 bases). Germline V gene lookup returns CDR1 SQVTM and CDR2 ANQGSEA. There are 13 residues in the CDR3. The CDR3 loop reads CSIETGMNAEAFF. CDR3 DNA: TGCAGCATTGAAACAGGCATGAACGCTGAAGCTTTCTTT.

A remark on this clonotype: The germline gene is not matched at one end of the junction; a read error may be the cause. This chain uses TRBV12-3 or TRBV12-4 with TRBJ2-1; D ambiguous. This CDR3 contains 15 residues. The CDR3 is CTSSLWRHLFNEQFF. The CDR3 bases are TGTACCAGCAGTTTATGGCGGCACCTGTTCAATGAGCAGTTCTTC.

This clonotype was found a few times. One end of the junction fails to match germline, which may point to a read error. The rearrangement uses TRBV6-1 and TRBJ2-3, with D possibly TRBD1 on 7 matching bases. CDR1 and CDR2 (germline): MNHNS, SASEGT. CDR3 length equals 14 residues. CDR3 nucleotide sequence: TGTTCCAGCATGATGGGCAGGGGGGCAGATACGCAGTGTTTT. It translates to CSSMMGRGADTQCF.

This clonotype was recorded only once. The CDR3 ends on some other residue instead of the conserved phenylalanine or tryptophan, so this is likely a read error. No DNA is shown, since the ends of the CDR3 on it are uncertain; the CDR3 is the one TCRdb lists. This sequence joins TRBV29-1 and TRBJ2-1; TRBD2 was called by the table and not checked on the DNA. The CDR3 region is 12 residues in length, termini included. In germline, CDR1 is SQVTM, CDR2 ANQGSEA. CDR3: CSGRLADNEHFL.

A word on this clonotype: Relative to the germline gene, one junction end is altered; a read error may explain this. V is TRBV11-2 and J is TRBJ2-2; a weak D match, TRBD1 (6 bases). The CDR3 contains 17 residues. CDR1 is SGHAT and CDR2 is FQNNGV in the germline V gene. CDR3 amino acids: CASSLDHQSRDTGELFF. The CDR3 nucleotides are TGTGCCAGCAGCTTAGATCATCAGAGTAGGGACACTGGGGAGCTGTTTTTT.

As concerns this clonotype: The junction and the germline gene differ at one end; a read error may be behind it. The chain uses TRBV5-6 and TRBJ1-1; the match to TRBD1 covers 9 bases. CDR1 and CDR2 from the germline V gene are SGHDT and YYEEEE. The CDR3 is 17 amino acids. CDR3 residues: CASNLIGGTGRNTEAFF. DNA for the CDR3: TGTGCCAGCAACTTGATCGGTGGGACAGGGCGGAACACTGAAGCTTTCTTT.

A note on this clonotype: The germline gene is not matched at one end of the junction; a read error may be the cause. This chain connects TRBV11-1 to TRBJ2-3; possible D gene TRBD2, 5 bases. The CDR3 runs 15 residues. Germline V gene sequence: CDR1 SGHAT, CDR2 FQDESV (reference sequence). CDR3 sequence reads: CASSSSRESTDKQYF. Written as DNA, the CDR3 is TGTGCCAGCAGTTCGTCGAGGGAGAGCACAGATAAGCAGTATTTT.

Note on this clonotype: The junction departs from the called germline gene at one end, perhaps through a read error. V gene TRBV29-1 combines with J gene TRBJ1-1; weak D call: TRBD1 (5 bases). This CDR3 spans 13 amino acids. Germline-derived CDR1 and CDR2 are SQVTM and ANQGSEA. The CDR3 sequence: CSVETGMNTETFF. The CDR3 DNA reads TGCAGTGTTGAAACAGGCATGAACACTGAAACTTTCTTT.

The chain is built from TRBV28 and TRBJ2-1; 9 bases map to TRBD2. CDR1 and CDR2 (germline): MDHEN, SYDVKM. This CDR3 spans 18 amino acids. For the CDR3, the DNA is TGTGTCACCAGTTCCCCCTCGGGGGCGGGAGGGTTCTACAATGAGCAGTTCTTC. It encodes CVTSSPSGAGGFYNEQFF.

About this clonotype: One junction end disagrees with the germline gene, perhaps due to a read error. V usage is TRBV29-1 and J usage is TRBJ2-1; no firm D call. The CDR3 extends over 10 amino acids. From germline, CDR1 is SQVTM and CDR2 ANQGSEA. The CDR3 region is CRARRNEQLF. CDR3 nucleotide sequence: TGCAGGGCACGACGTAATGAGCAGTTATTC.

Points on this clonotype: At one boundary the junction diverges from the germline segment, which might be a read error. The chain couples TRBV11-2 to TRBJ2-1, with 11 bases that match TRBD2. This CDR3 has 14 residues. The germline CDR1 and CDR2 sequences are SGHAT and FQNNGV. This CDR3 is CASSQTSGTGEHFF. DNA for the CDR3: TGTGCCAGCAGTCAGACTAGCGGGACGGGTGAGCATTTCTTC.

The CDR3 nucleotides read TGTGCCGACAGTTCCTCCCTGGGACGCCCCGGGTTCTTC. Translation gives CADSSSLGRPGFF. V and J are TRBV28 and TRBJ2-1, with D perhaps matching TRBD1 or TRBD2 (5 bases each). There are 13 residues in the CDR3. Trimming shortened V by 11 bases and J by 15 bases, and 26 bases separated the two germline ends. The germline CDR1 and CDR2 sequences are MDHEN and SYDVKM.

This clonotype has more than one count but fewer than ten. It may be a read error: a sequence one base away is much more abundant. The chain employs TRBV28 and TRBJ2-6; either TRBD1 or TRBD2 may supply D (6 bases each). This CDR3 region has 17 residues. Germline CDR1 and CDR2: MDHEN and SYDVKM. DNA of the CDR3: TGTGCCAGCAGCCGTTCTTTGGGGGGCGCTGGGGCCAACGCCCTGACTTTC. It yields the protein CASSRSLGGAGANALTF.

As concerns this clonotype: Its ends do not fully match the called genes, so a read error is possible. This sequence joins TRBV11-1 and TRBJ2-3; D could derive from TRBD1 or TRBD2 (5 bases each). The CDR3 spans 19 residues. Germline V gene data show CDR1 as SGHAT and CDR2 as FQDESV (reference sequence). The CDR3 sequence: CVSSSGGSSDGARTDMQYF. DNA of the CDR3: TGTGTCAGCAGCTCTGGGGGAAGCTCTGATGGAGCCCGCACAGATATGCAGTATTTT.

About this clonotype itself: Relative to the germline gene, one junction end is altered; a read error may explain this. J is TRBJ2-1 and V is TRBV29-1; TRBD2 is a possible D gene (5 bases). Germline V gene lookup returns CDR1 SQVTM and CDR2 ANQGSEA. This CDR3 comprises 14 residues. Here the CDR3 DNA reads TGCAGCGTCACCCGGGATAGGGCGTACAATGAGCAGTCCTTC. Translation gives CSVTRDRAYNEQSF.

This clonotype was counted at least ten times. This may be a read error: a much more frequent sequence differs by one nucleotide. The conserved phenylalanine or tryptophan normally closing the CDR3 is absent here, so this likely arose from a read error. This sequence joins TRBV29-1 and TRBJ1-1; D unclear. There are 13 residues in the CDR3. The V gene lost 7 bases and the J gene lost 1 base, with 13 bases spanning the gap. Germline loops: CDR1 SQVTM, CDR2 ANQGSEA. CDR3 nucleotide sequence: TGCAGCGCTCAGAGCCAGAAGAACACTGAAGCTTTCTCT. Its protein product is CSAQSQKNTEAFS.

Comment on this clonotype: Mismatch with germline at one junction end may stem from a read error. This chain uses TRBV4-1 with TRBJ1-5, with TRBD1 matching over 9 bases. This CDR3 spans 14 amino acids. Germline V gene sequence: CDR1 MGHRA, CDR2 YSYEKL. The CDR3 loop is CASSRDRDNQPQHF. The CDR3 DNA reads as TGCGCTAGCAGCCGGGACAGGGACAATCAGCCCCAGCATTTT.

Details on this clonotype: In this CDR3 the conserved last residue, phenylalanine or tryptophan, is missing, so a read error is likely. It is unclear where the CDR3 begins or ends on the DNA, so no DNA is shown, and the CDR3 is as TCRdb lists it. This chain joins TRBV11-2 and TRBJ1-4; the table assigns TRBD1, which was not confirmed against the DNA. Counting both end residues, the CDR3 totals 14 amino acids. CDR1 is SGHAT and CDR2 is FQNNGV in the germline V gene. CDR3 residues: CASSLGQGAEKVFI.

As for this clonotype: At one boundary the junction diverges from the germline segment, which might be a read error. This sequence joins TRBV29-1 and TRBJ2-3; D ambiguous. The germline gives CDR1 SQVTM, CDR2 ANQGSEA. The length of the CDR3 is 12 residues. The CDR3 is CSIVLTTATQYF. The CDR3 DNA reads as TGCAGCATTGTTCTTACCACAGCTACGCAGTATTTT.

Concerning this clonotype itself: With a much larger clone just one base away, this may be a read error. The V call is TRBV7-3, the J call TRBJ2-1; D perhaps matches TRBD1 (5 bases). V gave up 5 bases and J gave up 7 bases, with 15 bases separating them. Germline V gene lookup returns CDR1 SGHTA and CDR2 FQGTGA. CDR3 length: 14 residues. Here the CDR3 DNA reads TGTGCCAGCAGCCCATCAAGGGGCCAGAATGAGCAGTTCTTC. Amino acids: CASSPSRGQNEQFF.

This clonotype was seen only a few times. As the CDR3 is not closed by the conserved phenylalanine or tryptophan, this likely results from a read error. CDR3 sequence reads: CASSFPGTRGTKSIQYL. CDR3 DNA: TGTGCCAGCAGCTTTCCCGGGACTAGGGGGACCAAAAGCATTCAGTACCTG. This rearrangement joins TRBV11-1 to TRBJ2-4, with 8 bases that match TRBD2. The CDR3 has 17 amino acids. Looked up from germline, CDR1 is SGHAT and CDR2 is FQDESV (reference sequence).

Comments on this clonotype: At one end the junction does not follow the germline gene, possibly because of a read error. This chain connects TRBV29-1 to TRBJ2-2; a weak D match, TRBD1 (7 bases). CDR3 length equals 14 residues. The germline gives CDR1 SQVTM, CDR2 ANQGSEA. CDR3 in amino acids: CCVYGTVGRGELLF. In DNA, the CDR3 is TGCTGCGTCTATGGGACAGTGGGCCGCGGGGAGCTGTTATTT.